The 19 T cell receptor beta chains reported below all come from one sample, sequenced in a study of T-cell memory formation after mild COVID-19. TCRdb re-called the 5' RACE reads through MiXCR, storing one row per CDR3 protein. Among 300,000 or so distinct CDR3 sequences listed, about a sixth were seen once. The sequencing sample was made of PBMCs or a T cell subset sorted from them (not recorded which). The receptor source for this set is a man aged 18 to 30 who had mild COVID-19 (a few samples of this study predate the infection). Cell type and time point are not known.

The gene calls are TRBV18 and TRBJ1-1; TRBD1 matches at 7 bases. The ends lost 5 bases at V and 3 bases at J; junction bases unmatched: 6. In germline, CDR1 is KGHSH, CDR2 LQKENI. The CDR3 spans 14 residues. The CDR3 spells CASSTNGQDTEAFF. The CDR3 bases are TGTGCCAGCTCAACCAACGGACAGGACACTGAAGCTTTCTTT.

This clonotype was counted only a few times. The V gene is TRBV11-1, the J gene TRBJ2-5; the match to TRBD2 covers 10 bases. The V gene end was trimmed by 7 bases and the J gene end by 1 base; junction bases not matched to a gene: 6. Looked up from germline, CDR1 is SGHAT and CDR2 is FQDESV (reference sequence). The CDR3 has 15 amino acids. The CDR3 nucleotides are TGTGCCAGCACCATCCTAGCGGGAGCCCAAGAGACCCAGTACTTC. This gives the protein CASTILAGAQETQYF.

Note on this clonotype: One end of the junction is discordant with germline, which a read error may explain. V usage is TRBV5-1 and J usage is TRBJ2-2; TRBD2 agrees at 9 bases. Germline-derived CDR1 and CDR2 are SGHRS and YFSETQ. This CDR3 is 16 amino acids long. The CDR3 loop reads CASSTARGGPAGEPFF. As DNA, the CDR3 is TGCGCCAGCAGCACGGCGCGGGGGGGCCCAGCCGGGGAGCCGTTTTTT.

This clonotype was observed a handful of times. V gene TRBV27 combines with J gene TRBJ2-3; D not certain. This CDR3 contains 12 residues. Between the trimmed V and J ends, which lost 4 bases and 7 bases, there was a span of 9 bases. Germline V CDR1 and CDR2: MNHEY, SMNVEV (reference sequence). The CDR3 region is CASSSGTNTQYF. The CDR3 DNA sequence: TGTGCCAGCAGTTCCGGCACGAATACGCAGTATTTT.

CDR3 loop: CSVDYRPNQPQHF. The CDR3, as DNA: TGCAGCGTTGATTATAGGCCCAATCAGCCCCAGCATTTT. The rearrangement links TRBV29-1 to TRBJ1-5; D gene ambiguous. The germline CDR1 and CDR2 sequences are SQVTM and ANQGSEA. CDR3 length equals 13 residues. V lost 3 bases, J lost 3 bases, and 9 bases lay in between.

In this sample, this clonotype turned up a few times. The rearrangement uses TRBV20-1 and TRBJ2-3; 11 nucleotides match TRBD2. The V and J ends lost 5 bases and 7 bases, in that order; junction bases with no gene match: 5. This CDR3 spans 13 amino acids. Germline V gene data show CDR1 as DFQATT and CDR2 as SNEGSKA (reference sequence). CDR3 nucleotides: TGCAGTGCTTGGCTAGCGGGGGGAAATACGCAGTATTTT. Translating it yields CSAWLAGGNTQYF.

The chain couples TRBV7-2 to TRBJ2-3; no clear D gene. This CDR3 has 13 residues. V lost 4 bases and J lost 1, with 6 bases in between. In germline, CDR1 is SGHTA, CDR2 FQGNSA. CDR3: CASSSFGTDTQYF. In DNA, the CDR3 is TGTGCCAGCAGCTCGTTCGGCACAGATACGCAGTATTTT.

The rearrangement joins TRBV6-5 to TRBJ1-1; no reliable D call. Germline V gene lookup returns CDR1 MNHEY and CDR2 SVGAGI. CDR3 size: 15 residues. V lost 0 bases to trimming and J lost 3 bases, with 11 bases between them. The CDR3 here is CASSYSPAGHTEAFF. The CDR3 nucleotides read TGTGCCAGCAGTTACTCTCCGGCAGGTCACACTGAAGCTTTCTTT.

The rearrangement uses TRBV7-9 and TRBJ1-1, with D unclear. This CDR3 region has 13 residues. Germline lookup yields CDR1 SEHNR and CDR2 FQNEAQ (reference sequence). V shed 2 bases and J shed 8 bases, with 12 bases lying between them. Here the CDR3 reads CASSLTESGEAFF. DNA of the CDR3: TGTGCCAGCAGCTTAACGGAGAGCGGGGAAGCTTTCTTT.

V gene TRBV6-6 combines with J gene TRBJ2-5; D is ambiguous. Germline CDR1 and CDR2: MNHNY and SVGAGI (reference sequence). Trimming took off 6 bases at V and 4 bases at J, with 21 bases between the two ends. This CDR3 spans 16 amino acids. CDR3 bases: TGTGCCAGCAGCGGCGAAAGGGCGCAAGTCGCAGAGACCCAGTACTTC. Amino acids: CASSGERAQVAETQYF.

This clonotype was detected only a few times. This chain connects TRBV11-2 to TRBJ2-3; 9 bases are a match to TRBD2. The germline gives CDR1 SGHAT, CDR2 FQNNGV. There are 16 residues in the CDR3. V lost 5 bases to trimming and J lost 2 bases; unmatched junction nucleotides: 8. The chain's CDR3 is CASSTPAGGSTDTQYF. In DNA, the CDR3 is TGTGCCAGCAGCACACCAGCGGGGGGATCCACAGATACGCAGTATTTT. Variable domain in full (rest from reference TRBV11-2 and TRBJ2-3): EAGVAQSPRYKIIEKRQSVAFWCNPISGHATLYWYQQILGQGPKLLIQFQNNGVVDDSQLPKDRFSAERLKGVDSTLKIQPAKLEDSAVYLCASSTPAGGSTDTQYFGPGTRLTVL.

This clonotype occurred many times. This rearrangement joins TRBV5-1 to TRBJ1-6; D is undetermined. This CDR3 comprises 14 residues. V gave up 0 bases and J gave up 7 bases, with 8 bases separating them. Looked up from germline, CDR1 is SGHRS and CDR2 is YFSETQ. In nucleotides, the CDR3 is TGCGCCAGCAGCTTGGTGGACGGGAATTCACCCCTCCACTTT. This gives the protein CASSLVDGNSPLHF.

The chain links TRBV29-1 to TRBJ2-7; 7 bases agree with TRBD1. The CDR3 covers 14 residues. The V and J ends lost 6 bases and 0 bases, in that order; junction bases with no gene match: 8. Looked up from germline, CDR1 is SQVTM and CDR2 is ANQGSEA. The CDR3 nucleotides are TGCAGCGTGTTCGGGACAGCCATCTCCTACGAGCAGTACTTC. Its translation is CSVFGTAISYEQYF.

In this sample, this clonotype turned up a few times. The chain recombines TRBV7-3 with TRBJ2-5; D is possibly TRBD2 (5 bases). CDR3 length: 14 amino acids. Deletions cut 5 bases from V and 6 bases from J, with 16 bases between. Germline V gives CDR1 SGHTA, CDR2 FQGTGA. The CDR3 bases are TGTGCCAGCAGCCCGCTATTCGGAGGAAAGACCCAGTACTTC. Amino acids: CASSPLFGGKTQYF.

This clonotype was recorded many times. This chain uses TRBV7-3 with TRBJ2-5, with 8 bases that match TRBD1. With 4 bases clipped from V and 5 bases from J, the junction kept 6 bases outside the gene matches. The CDR3 runs 14 residues. Germline V gene data show CDR1 as SGHTA and CDR2 as FQGTGA. CDR3 loop: CASSSTGGMETQYF. CDR3 in DNA: TGTGCCAGCAGCTCTACAGGGGGTATGGAGACCCAGTACTTC.

The CDR3 nucleotides are TGTGCCAGCTCACCCACGGGCGTAATGGCTGGCTACACCTTC. This gives the protein CASSPTGVMAGYTF. This chain connects TRBV18 to TRBJ1-2, with D hard to call. Trimming left V 3 bases short and J 7 bases short, with 15 bases between. The CDR3 has 14 residues. In germline, CDR1 is KGHSH, CDR2 LQKENI.

The J gene is TRBJ1-2, the V gene TRBV7-2; a weak D match, TRBD1 (5 bases). The germline V gene has CDR1 SGHTA and CDR2 FQGNSA. The CDR3 runs 14 residues. Trimming took off 5 bases at V and 3 bases at J, with 13 bases between the two ends. The CDR3 DNA reads TGTGCCAGCAGCAGAGCGGGGGGATACTATGGCTACACCTTC. Its translation: CASSRAGGYYGYTF.

This clonotype was found a few times. This chain uses TRBV10-3 with TRBJ2-7; 7 bases are a match to TRBD2. Germline CDR1 reads ENHRY; CDR2 reads SYGVKD. The V segment lost 10 bases and the J segment 6 bases; nucleotides outside the gene matches: 9. This CDR3 is built from 12 residues. The CDR3 spells CATGGGSGEQYV. The CDR3 DNA reads TGTGCCACCGGGGGAGGGAGTGGCGAGCAGTACGTC.

The chain combines TRBV5-1 with TRBJ2-7, with a weak D call TRBD2 (6 bases). Trimming pared 1 base from V and 1 base from J, leaving 12 bases between. From germline, CDR1 is SGHRS and CDR2 YFSETQ. The CDR3 runs to 15 residues. The CDR3 DNA follows: TGCGCCAGCAGCTTGAACGGGGGACCGTCCTACGAGCAGTACGTC. Translated: CASSLNGGPSYEQYV.